This entry features one TCR beta chain sequence. Its specificity is unknown. This record belongs to a study of tissue T cells after allogeneic stem cell transplantation. Study-wide results and caveats: This small cohort was clinically heterogeneous, and sampling depth was a limitation. Alloreactivity or antigen specificity of tissue TCRs was not determined; some clones might be host cells. In patients and mice, blood and spleen missed much of tissue repertoire. Anatomically similar tissues had similar TCR repertoires within each patient.

Produced via immunoSEQ multiplex PCR; TCRdb's table is partial and in-frame only. The data show about 4,300 clones, with approximately 66% seen just once and around 7% held by the top ten. V dropped 6 bases and J dropped 6 bases, with 18 bases sitting between them. The CDR3 covers 15 residues. CDR1 SEHNR and CDR2 FQNEAQ come from the germline V gene (reference sequence). This sequence joins TRBV7-9 and TRBJ2-4; D perhaps matches TRBD2 (6 bases). Sequences were derived from left colon tissue, sampled at autopsy. This sequence was found in a male donor older than 55 with lung cancer. CDR3 amino acids: CASSTTGGGGNIQYF. The DNA for the CDR3 is TGTGCCAGCAGTACTACCGGGGGAGGAGGAAACATTCAGTACTTC.